The clone carrying this T cell receptor beta chain has a handful of counts. Its specificity is unknown. The CDR3 extends over 15 amino acids. Trimming removed 0 bases from V and 4 bases from J; junction bases left unmatched: 2. CDR1 is SGHRS, CDR2 YFSETQ, per germline. The data were taken from a study of T cells after yellow fever vaccination. As for the study in general: The fractions with low cell numbers were processed using SMART-Seq v4 Ultra Low Input.

Study-level points and caveats: Weaker overall, the secondary response nonetheless peaked faster (day 5 versus 15). From the bulk population, abundant clonotypes could contaminate and appear within FACS-sorted repertoires.

TCRdb reprocessed the 5' RACE reads via MiXCR and lists one record per CDR3 protein. The sample consists of about 120,000 distinct CDR3 sequences, about 8.4% of them appearing once. The sequencing used CD8+ T cells sorted from PBMCs, collected on the day of the yellow fever booster vaccination. This chain connects TRBV5-1 to TRBJ2-7, with TRBD2 matching over 12 bases. The receptor was derived from a man between 18 and 29 years old who received the YFV17D yellow fever vaccine. CDR3 in amino acids: CASSLGLAGDYEQYV. For the CDR3, the DNA is TGCGCCAGCAGCTTGGGACTAGCGGGGGATTACGAGCAGTACGTC.